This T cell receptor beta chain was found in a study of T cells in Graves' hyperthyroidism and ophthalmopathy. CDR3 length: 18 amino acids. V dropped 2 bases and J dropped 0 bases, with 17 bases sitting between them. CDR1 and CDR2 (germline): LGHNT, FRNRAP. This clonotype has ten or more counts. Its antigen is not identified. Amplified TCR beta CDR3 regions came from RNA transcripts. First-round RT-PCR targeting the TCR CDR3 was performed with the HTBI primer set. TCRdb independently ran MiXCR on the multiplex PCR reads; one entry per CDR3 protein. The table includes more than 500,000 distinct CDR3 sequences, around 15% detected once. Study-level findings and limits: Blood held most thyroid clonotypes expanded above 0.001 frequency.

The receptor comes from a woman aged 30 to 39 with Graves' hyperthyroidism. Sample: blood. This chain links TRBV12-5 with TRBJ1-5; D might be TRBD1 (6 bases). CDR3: CASGLRYVGGDSNQPQHF. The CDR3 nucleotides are TGTGCTAGTGGTTTGAGGTACGTGGGGGGCGATAGCAATCAGCCCCAGCATTTT.